The rows below give T cell receptor beta chains drawn from one sample of a study of T cell responses to AZD1222 COVID-19 vaccine. Produced via immunoSEQ multiplex PCR; TCRdb's table is partial and in-frame only. Of 130,000 to 150,000 clones in the sample, 88% are singletons; the top ten hold approximately 5.4%. The sequenced sample was peripheral blood, obtained 28 days after the second dose of the MenACWY control vaccine. All receptors come from an adult who received the MenACWY meningococcal vaccine as a control. Both conserved end residues are part of each CDR3. D genes are given only for firm matches. Clone size appears in some rows only: once, few, many, or a class for an expanded clone.

abundance	len	d_gene	j_gene	v_gene	CDR3nt	CDR3aa
once	13	NA	TRBJ1-2	TRBV7-2	TGTGCCAGCAGCTTATCGGGAAGCTATGGCTACACCTTC	CASSLSGSYGYTF
once	11	NA	TRBJ1-2	TRBV28	TGTGCCAGCAGTTCCGCCGGGGGCTACACCTTC	CASSSAGGYTF
NA	12	NA	TRBJ1-2	TRBV5-4	TGTGCCAGCAGCCGTACAGGGCTAGGCTACACCTTC	CASSRTGLGYTF
NA	15	TRBD2	TRBJ2-3	TRBV29-1	TGCAGCGTTTATGGGACTAGCTCTAACACAGATACGCAGTATTTT	CSVYGTSSNTDTQYF
NA	13	NA	TRBJ1-4	TRBV7-8	TGTGCCAGCAGCTCCACAGGGATCGGAAAACTGTTTTTT	CASSSTGIGKLFF
NA	13	NA	TRBJ2-3	TRBV6-5	TGTGCCAGCAGCCTGGACCCCACAGATACGCAGTATTTT	CASSLDPTDTQYF
many	13	NA	TRBJ2-1	TRBV6-1	TGTGCCAGCAGTGATCGGGAAACGAATGAGCAGTTCTTC	CASSDRETNEQFF
NA	16	TRBD1	TRBJ1-2	TRBV29-1	TGCAGCGTTGAAGCTCCCCCCAGGGGGCGAACCTATGGCTACACCTTC	CSVEAPPRGRTYGYTF
NA	13	NA	TRBJ1-5	TRBV6-4	TGTGCCAGCGCGGACAATAGCAATCAGCCCCAGCATTTT	CASADNSNQPQHF
NA	11	NA	TRBJ1-2	TRBV6-2/TRBV6-3	TGTGCCAGCAGCCACCAGGGCGGCTACACCTTC	CASSHQGGYTF
NA	18	NA	TRBJ1-6	TRBV15	TGTGCCACCAGCAGAGGGTCAACCGACGGCATCTTTAATTCACCCCTCCACTTT	CATSRGSTDGIFNSPLHF
NA	16	NA	TRBJ1-1	TRBV6-1	TGTGCCAGCAGTGAAAGCGGGGGTCCTCTGAACACTGAAGCTTTCTTT	CASSESGGPLNTEAFF
few	15	NA	TRBJ1-6	TRBV6-5	TGTGCCAGCAGTTACTCTTTCCTAGCCAATTCACCCCTCCACTTT	CASSYSFLANSPLHF
NA	15	NA	TRBJ1-4	TRBV27	TGTGCCAGCAGTTTAGCCCGGGCAACTAATGAAAAACTGTTTTTT	CASSLARATNEKLFF
NA	15	NA	TRBJ2-3	TRBV10-3	TGTGCCATCAGTGAGGCGGGGGCCAGCACAGATACGCAGTATTTT	CAISEAGASTDTQYF
NA	15	NA	TRBJ1-3	TRBV24-1	TGTGCCACCAGTGATCCCAGGGGCTCTGGAAACACCATATATTTT	CATSDPRGSGNTIYF
NA	16	NA	TRBJ2-5	TRBV5-6	TGTGCCAGCAGCTCCGAGCCAGGGCGGAGTGTAGAGACCCAGTACTTC	CASSSEPGRSVETQYF
once	14	NA	TRBJ1-2	TRBV25-1	TGTGCCAGCAGTGAAAAGGGGCGCGTCTATGGCTACACCTTC	CASSEKGRVYGYTF
NA	15	TRBD1	TRBJ1-6	TRBV6-5	TGTGCCAGCAGGACCCCCGGGACAGGGGGATCACCCCTCCACTTT	CASRTPGTGGSPLHF
NA	16	NA	TRBJ1-6	TRBV7-2	TGTGCCAGCAGCTTAGAATACAGTGATTGGGATTCACCCCTCCACTTT	CASSLEYSDWDSPLHF
NA	16	TRBD1	TRBJ1-3	TRBV28	TGTGCCAGCAGGACAGGGGGCTCGGTGATTGGAAACACCATATATTTT	CASRTGGSVIGNTIYF
NA	18	NA	TRBJ2-3	TRBV21-1	TGTGCCAGCAGCCCTCGGCAGCGGGCGGCGGGGCGAACAGATACGCAGTATTTT	CASSPRQRAAGRTDTQYF
NA	15	NA	TRBJ1-5	TRBV6-1	TGTGCCAGCAGTGACCGGTATGGGAGCAATCAGCCCCAGCATTTT	CASSDRYGSNQPQHF
NA	15	TRBD2	TRBJ2-7	TRBV4-1	TGCGCCAGCAGCCAAGGGACTAGCGGGACCTACGAGCAGTACTTC	CASSQGTSGTYEQYF
NA	12	NA	TRBJ2-7	TRBV6-5	TGTGCCAGCAGCCGAAGCTCCTACGAGCAGTACTTC	CASSRSSYEQYF
NA	19	TRBD1	TRBJ2-3	TRBV11-3	TGTGCCAGCAGCTACCTATTGTCAGGGGGCCTAGATCTCACAGATACGCAGTATTTT	CASSYLLSGGLDLTDTQYF
NA	16	TRBD1	TRBJ2-1	TRBV5-3	TGTGCCAGAAGCTCGGACAGGCCCGTATCATACAATGAGCAGTTCTTC	CARSSDRPVSYNEQFF
NA	14	NA	TRBJ1-4	TRBV6-5	TGTGCCAGCAGCTTCCAAGCAACTAATGAAAAACTGTTTTTT	CASSFQATNEKLFF
NA	16	NA	TRBJ1-4	TRBV12-5	TGTGCTAGTGGTTTGATGAGGGGGGCGGCTAATGAAAAACTGTTTTTT	CASGLMRGAANEKLFF
NA	14	NA	TRBJ2-3	TRBV29-1	TGCAGCGTTGACACAGGCTGGGGCACAGATACGCAGTATTTT	CSVDTGWGTDTQYF
once	14	NA	TRBJ2-5	TRBV20-1	TGCAGTGCTAGTGGCGGCGGCCTCCAAGAGACCCAGTACTTC	CSASGGGLQETQYF
NA	15	NA	TRBJ1-2	TRBV19	TGTGCCAGTAGTATCTCTCCAGGGTTTTTCTATGGCTACACCTTC	CASSISPGFFYGYTF
few	13	NA	TRBJ1-5	TRBV7-2	TGTGCCAGCAGCTTACACAGGGATCAGCCCCAGCATTTT	CASSLHRDQPQHF
NA	15	TRBD1	TRBJ1-1	TRBV30	TGTGCCTGGAGTTACCACAGGGGACGGAGAACTGAAGCTTTCTTT	CAWSYHRGRRTEAFF
NA	16	NA	TRBJ2-2	TRBV9	TGTGCCAGCAGCGTAGCCCCCGGACAAAACACCGGGGAGCTGTTTTTT	CASSVAPGQNTGELFF
NA	14	TRBD1	TRBJ1-1	TRBV7-9	TGTGCCAGCAGCTTGGACCGGGACAGGGACGAAGCTTTCTTT	CASSLDRDRDEAFF
NA	15	NA	TRBJ2-3	TRBV7-9	TGTGCCAGCAGCCTTTACCAAGGGGCCACAGATACGCAGTATTTT	CASSLYQGATDTQYF